This TCR beta chain was recorded in a study of lung T cells in sarcoidosis with Löfgren's syndrome. Whole-study context: Analyses focused on Löfgren's syndrome patients.

Study findings and constraints: Multiple Löfgren's syndrome patients reportedly shared TRAV12-1 and TRBV2 CDR3 motifs, suggesting public CD4+ TCRs. The most expanded V genes in Löfgren's patients were reportedly TRAV12-1 and TRBV2. Paired TRAV12-1/TRBV2 TCRs showed CDR3 homology and preferential pairing.

V shed 5 bases and J shed 5 bases, with 13 bases lying between them. The CDR3 is 14 amino acids. Germline V CDR1 and CDR2: SGHDN, FVKESK. TCRdb analysed the reads with MiXCR anew, one entry per CDR3 protein. There are 6,500 to 9,500 distinct CDR3 sequences in the sample; 20% to 25% occur only once, and approximately 25% lies in the top ten. This clonotype was recorded at least ten times. Its antigen is still unknown. V and J are TRBV14 and TRBJ2-1; D is undetermined. What was sequenced was CD4+ T cells from bronchoalveolar lavage fluid. The source of this sequence is a human donor with sarcoidosis (Löfgren's syndrome or another form), or a control subject (not recorded which). Here the CDR3 reads CASSAYRRDNEQFF. CDR3 nucleotides: TGTGCCAGCAGCGCCTATCGACGAGACAATGAGCAGTTCTTC.